These 28 T cell receptor beta chains originate from one sample sequenced in a study of blood T cell repertoires in COVID-19 (dated by TCRdb to 2020 to 2021). Preparation of the library involved the immunoSEQ multiplex PCR assay. TCRdb re-hosts the immuneACCESS table, in-frame sequences only. Its copies lack some clones; in the studies checked, an unresolved V gene accounts for under half of them, and the cause for the rest is not known. The sample data list 35,000 to 50,000 clones, and roughly 85% of these were observed just once. Together, the top ten hold about 4.6% of the sample. Sample: peripheral blood. The source is a man between 60 and 75 years old with acute or convalescent COVID-19.

This clone has just one count. The rearrangement joins TRBV24-1 to TRBJ2-2; D may be TRBD1 (6 bases). The CDR3 length is 15 residues. Germline CDR1 and CDR2: KGHDR and SFDVKD. Deletions cut 3 bases from V and 4 bases from J, with 11 bases between. This chain's CDR3 is CATSDHRVPTGELFF. The CDR3 DNA is TGTGCCACCAGTGATCACAGGGTCCCCACCGGGGAGCTGTTTTTT.

The chain links TRBV25-1 to TRBJ1-2; D is perhaps TRBD1 (6 bases). The length of the CDR3 is 13 residues. The V gene lost 4 bases and the J gene lost 2 bases, with 8 bases spanning the gap. Germline-derived CDR1 and CDR2 are MGHDK and SYGVNS. The CDR3, as DNA: TGTGCCAGCAGTGCAACAGGGAACTATGGCTACACCTTC. Amino acid sequence: CASSATGNYGYTF.

This clone occurred a few times. V and J are TRBV5-1 and TRBJ1-4; perhaps TRBD1 as D (6 bases). This CDR3 is 15 amino acids long. Trimming took off 4 bases at V and 3 bases at J, with 13 bases between the two ends. Germline V gene lookup returns CDR1 SGHRS and CDR2 YFSETQ. CDR3 amino acids: CASSTQGKANEKLFF. The CDR3 nucleotides are TGCGCCAGCAGCACCCAGGGGAAGGCTAATGAAAAACTGTTTTTT. Supplemented by reference TRBV5-1 and TRBJ1-4, the full variable domain reads KAGVTQTPRYLIKTRGQQVTLSCSPISGHRSVSWYQQTPGQGLQFLFEYFSETQRNKGNFPGRFSGRQFSNSRSEMNVSTLELGDSALYLCASSTQGKANEKLFFGSGTQLSVL.

V is TRBV4-2 and J is TRBJ2-3, with 7 nucleotides matching TRBD2. Looked up from germline, CDR1 is LGHNA and CDR2 is YNFKEQ. V lost 1 base, J lost 5 bases, and 9 bases stayed unmatched. CDR3 length equals 16 residues. The CDR3, as DNA: TGTGCCAGCAGCCAAGCCCTCGCGGGAGTGCAAGATACGCAGTATTTT. Its translation is CASSQALAGVQDTQYF.

The V gene is TRBV5-1, the J gene TRBJ2-5, with D hard to call. Looked up from germline, CDR1 is SGHRS and CDR2 is YFSETQ. This CDR3 is 16 amino acids long. The V and J ends lost 4 bases and 5 bases respectively, with 21 bases between them. The CDR3 nucleotides read TGCGCCAGCAGCCCCGGCGGCGGCCCCCCGATGGAGACCCAGTACTTC. Residues: CASSPGGGPPMETQYF.

A note on this clone: A read error may produce the germline difference seen at one junction end. This chain uses TRBV6-5 with TRBJ1-2, with a possible D match to TRBD1 (6 bases). The CDR3 sequence is 16 residues long. CDR1 MNHEY and CDR2 SVGAGI come from the germline V gene. CDR3: CASIYSHTGINYGYTF. As DNA, the CDR3 is TGTGCCAGCATTTACTCACATACAGGGATTAACTATGGCTACACCTTC.

This clone was observed a single time. CDR3 amino acids: CASSALDRVDEQFF. The CDR3 region has the DNA TGCGCCAGCAGCGCCTTGGACAGGGTAGATGAGCAGTTCTTC. The rearrangement uses TRBV5-1 and TRBJ2-1, with 8 bases that match TRBD1. Trimming at V came to 4 bases and at J to 8 bases, leaving 8 bases not matched to a gene. Germline-derived CDR1 and CDR2 are SGHRS and YFSETQ. The CDR3 is made up of 14 amino acids. The variable domain in full, completed from reference TRBV5-1 and TRBJ2-1, reads KAGVTQTPRYLIKTRGQQVTLSCSPISGHRSVSWYQQTPGQGLQFLFEYFSETQRNKGNFPGRFSGRQFSNSRSEMNVSTLELGDSALYLCASSALDRVDEQFFGPGTRLTVL.

V gene TRBV4-1 combines with J gene TRBJ1-4; no clear D. The CDR3 covers 17 residues. V was cut by 4 bases and J by 4 bases, with 19 bases left in between. From germline, CDR1 is MGHRA and CDR2 YSYEKL. The CDR3 loop reads CASSRVSGPFLNEKLFF. CDR3 DNA sequence: TGCGCCAGCAGCCGAGTGTCAGGCCCATTCCTTAATGAAAAACTGTTTTTT.

The rearrangement links TRBV7-8 to TRBJ1-5; tentative D call: TRBD1 (5 bases). CDR3 length: 13 residues. CDR1 SGHVS and CDR2 FQNEAQ come from the germline V gene. With 0 bases removed from V and 7 bases from J, the gap between germline ends came to 7 bases. CDR3 nucleotide sequence: TGTGCCAGCAGCTTAGCCAGGGAACAGCCCCAGCATTTT. Translated: CASSLAREQPQHF.

This clone came up once. V and J are TRBV4-2 and TRBJ2-7; 11 bases map to TRBD2. With 2 bases clipped from V and 4 bases from J, the junction kept 10 bases outside the gene matches. There are 17 residues in the CDR3. Germline V gene sequence: CDR1 LGHNA, CDR2 YNFKEQ. The CDR3 sequence is CASSQSLPSGRTYEQYF. The CDR3 DNA follows: TGTGCCAGCAGCCAATCACTGCCTAGCGGGAGGACTTACGAGCAGTACTTC.

J is TRBJ1-4 and V is TRBV5-1, with 9 bases identical to TRBD1. CDR1 and CDR2 from the germline V gene are SGHRS and YFSETQ. CDR3 length: 13 residues. Trimming took 4 bases from V and 8 from J; bases not matched to a gene: 3. The CDR3 reads CASSRDRDEKLFF. The CDR3, as DNA: TGCGCCAGCAGCAGGGACAGGGACGAAAAACTGTTTTTT.

This clone has only a few counts. The chain is built from TRBV4-2 and TRBJ2-7; TRBD2 agrees at 8 bases. Trimming removed 0 bases from V and 1 base from J; junction bases left unmatched: 11. The CDR3 spans 18 residues. Per germline, CDR1 LGHNA and CDR2 YNFKEQ. For the CDR3, the DNA is TGTGCCAGCAGCCAAGATAGGGCGGCCCCGGGGGGGTCCTACGAGCAGTACTTC. Its translation is CASSQDRAAPGGSYEQYF.

The chain employs TRBV19 and TRBJ1-2, with 10 bases lining up with TRBD1. CDR3 size: 13 residues. CDR1 and CDR2 (germline): LNHDA, SQIVND (reference sequence). The V gene end was trimmed by 7 bases and the J gene end by 4 bases; junction bases not matched to a gene: 3. CDR3 nucleotides: TGTGCCAGTAATGGGGACAGGGGCTATGGCTACACCTTC. Amino acids: CASNGDRGYGYTF.

CDR3 region: CASNPVTGGRVGTQHF. The CDR3 region has the DNA TGTGCCAGTAACCCCGTAACAGGGGGCCGCGTGGGGACCCAGCATTTT. This sequence joins TRBV19 and TRBJ1-5; 9 positions agree with TRBD1. CDR3 length equals 16 residues. With V trimmed by 7 bases and J by 11 bases, 18 bases remained unmatched. Germline assignment: CDR1 LNHDA and CDR2 SQIVND (reference sequence).

As to this clone: A junction end diverges from the germline sequence, so it may reflect a read error. The chain carries TRBV14 and TRBJ2-7; 7 bases fit TRBD2. Germline lookup yields CDR1 SGHDN and CDR2 FVKESK. The CDR3 loop spans 13 amino acids. This CDR3 is CASSQDIGLEPYF. CDR3 nucleotide sequence: TGTGCCAGCAGCCAAGATATAGGACTAGAGCCGTACTTC.

The chain recombines TRBV3-1 (or the pseudogene TRBV3-2) with TRBJ1-6; 9 nucleotides agree with TRBD1. This CDR3 spans 14 amino acids. The V gene's germline CDR1 is LGHDT and CDR2 YNNKEL (reference sequence). J gave up 10 bases and V 2 bases, and 3 bases lay outside the gene matches. CDR3 DNA sequence: TGTGCCAGCAGCCAAACAGGGGGCGGATCACCCCTCCACTTT. Translation: CASSQTGGGSPLHF.

The chain joins TRBV24-1 to TRBJ1-2; D is ambiguous. The CDR3 length is 12 residues. Germline loops: CDR1 KGHDR, CDR2 SFDVKD. V was clipped by 7 bases and J by 6 bases, with 11 bases between them. CDR3 nucleotides: TGTGCCACCAGGCCTCGGGTCGATGGCTACACCTTC. Amino acid sequence: CATRPRVDGYTF.

The chain has TRBV3-1 (or the pseudogene TRBV3-2) and TRBJ2-3; the D gene is possibly TRBD2 (5 bases). Germline V gives CDR1 LGHDT, CDR2 YNNKEL (reference sequence). There are 15 residues in the CDR3. The germline V and J ends were trimmed by 4 bases and 4 bases, with 15 bases remaining between them. Here the CDR3 DNA reads TGTGCCAGCAGCCCACTCAGAGGGCTAGCAGATACGCAGTATTTT. Translating it yields CASSPLRGLADTQYF.

The chain combines TRBV14 with TRBJ1-2; D not certain. Germline V gene sequence: CDR1 SGHDN, CDR2 FVKESK. V was trimmed by 0 bases and J by 3 bases, leaving 14 bases between them. CDR3 length: 16 residues. The CDR3 DNA follows: TGTGCCAGCAGCCAAGATCTTACAGACAAATACTATGGCTACACCTTC. As protein: CASSQDLTDKYYGYTF.

V usage is TRBV11-1 and J usage is TRBJ2-7, with TRBD1 identical over 9 bases. CDR1 is SGHAT, CDR2 FQDESV, per germline (reference sequence). The length of the CDR3 is 13 residues. Germline trimming cut 6 bases from V and 5 bases from J; bases unmatched to any gene: 5. CDR3 coding DNA: TGTGCCAGCAGAAAACAGGGGGCGGACGAGCAGTACTTC. Encoded protein: CASRKQGADEQYF.

J is TRBJ2-1 and V is TRBV2, with D perhaps matching TRBD1 (5 bases). The CDR3 totals 13 residues. The germline V and J ends were trimmed by 2 bases and 9 bases, with 11 bases remaining between them. Per the germline V gene, CDR1 is SNHLY and CDR2 is FYNNEI. This CDR3 is CASSERPQGEQFF. The CDR3 DNA is TGTGCCAGCAGTGAAAGGCCCCAGGGTGAGCAGTTCTTC.

This rearrangement joins TRBV19 to TRBJ1-5; 9 bases are a match to TRBD1. The CDR3 spans 15 residues. The V gene end was trimmed by 9 bases and the J gene end by 0 bases; junction bases not matched to a gene: 6. Germline CDR1 reads LNHDA; CDR2 reads SQIVND (reference sequence). The CDR3 bases are TGTGCCAGCCGGGACAGGGCAATTAGCAATCAGCCCCAGCATTTT. It encodes CASRDRAISNQPQHF. Using reference TRBV19 and TRBJ1-5 for the parts outside the CDR3, the full variable domain is DGGITQSPKYLFRKEGQNVTLSCEQNLNHDAMYWYRQDPGQGLRLIYYSQIVNDFQKGDIAEGYSVSREKKESFPLTVTSAQKNPTAFYLCASRDRAISNQPQHFGDGTRLSIL.

V and J are TRBV11-2 and TRBJ2-3; perhaps TRBD2 as D (5 bases). Looked up from germline, CDR1 is SGHAT and CDR2 is FQNNGV. The CDR3 totals 14 residues. The V end lost 4 bases, the J end lost 2 bases, and 10 bases lay between the germline ends. The CDR3, as DNA: TGTGCCAGCAGCTCGGAGGTGCCCACAGATACGCAGTATTTT. Protein product: CASSSEVPTDTQYF.

The rearrangement links TRBV15 to TRBJ2-3, with TRBD2 identical over 10 bases. The CDR3 runs 14 residues. Unmatched junction bases numbered 8, after V lost 9 bases and J lost 5 bases. Germline assignment: CDR1 LNHNV and CDR2 YYDKDF (reference sequence). As DNA, the CDR3 is TGTGCCACAGCTAGCGGGAGAGCGGGAGATACGCAGTATTTT. This sequence encodes CATASGRAGDTQYF.

This sequence joins TRBV4-2 and TRBJ2-2; 9 bases are shared with TRBD2. CDR3 size: 15 residues. CDR1 is LGHNA and CDR2 is YNFKEQ in the germline V gene. V gave up 0 bases and J gave up 8 bases; unmatched junction bases: 4. The CDR3 region has the DNA TGTGCCAGCAGCCAAGAAACTAGCGGGCAGGGGGAGCTGTTTTTT. Its translation is CASSQETSGQGELFF.

A single count supports this clone. This CDR3 reads CASSLGLATYEQYF. The CDR3 DNA reads TGTGCCAGCAGCTTAGGACTAGCTACCTACGAGCAGTACTTC. The chain combines TRBV11-1 with TRBJ2-7, with 7 bases that match TRBD2. The CDR3 extends over 14 amino acids. CDR1 SGHAT and CDR2 FQDESV come from the germline V gene (reference sequence). V gave up 1 base and J gave up 2 bases; unmatched junction bases: 2.

The chain employs TRBV4-2 and TRBJ1-2, with a possible D match to TRBD1 (6 bases). Germline V lookup: CDR1 LGHNA, CDR2 YNFKEQ. The CDR3 is 14 residues long. Trimming took off 4 bases at V and 5 bases at J, with 14 bases between the two ends. CDR3 protein: CASSPSGVAYGYTF. The CDR3, as DNA: TGTGCCAGCAGCCCATCAGGGGTGGCATATGGCTACACCTTC.

This clone is a singleton in its sample. This sequence joins TRBV24-1 and TRBJ1-5, with a tentative D call TRBD1 (5 bases). Trimming took 2 bases from V and 0 from J, leaving 10 bases between them. The CDR3 contains 16 residues. Germline V gives CDR1 KGHDR, CDR2 SFDVKD. CDR3 DNA: TGTGCCACCAGTGATTCTAAGACAGCTAGCAATCAGCCCCAGCATTTT. Amino acid sequence: CATSDSKTASNQPQHF.